This T cell receptor (beta chain) emerged from a study of blood T cell repertoires in COVID-19 (dated by TCRdb to the early 2020s). Broadly, across the study: Samples from collaborators originated in the United States, Italy and Spain and spanned both the acute and convalescent phases of COVID-19. The material from the prospective study consisted of cDNA or gDNA derived from T cells, B-cell-depleted T cells, or PBMCs. Subjects who had been exposed to COVID-19, were actively infected with it, or had recovered from it provided the deeply sampled blood TCRbeta repertoires that made up the dataset. The repertoires were released in a freely available public database meant as a resource for research on the immune response to SARS-CoV-2. The samples were drawn from two sources: the first 160 participants of the ongoing ImmuneRACE study, and approximately 1,300 subjects contributed by 6 global collaborators. Nearly every sample came with metadata listing a de-identified subject ID, COVID-19 status, age in years and sex. HLA class I and class II types, where available, came from metadata supplied by the sample provider rather than from assay-based typing. Study-wide conclusions, independent of this receptor: How much clinical and demographic metadata was included differed by source and by participant, and the metadata was provided uncurated.

Worth noting for this clone: What this receptor recognizes is not known. Base-call qualities are not available, and no considerably larger clone is one nucleotide away.

The CDR3 covers 16 residues, taking in both the cysteine and the phenylalanine. Only the CDR3 portion is preserved as DNA: 48 bases, with reading frame beginning at the first base. V loses 2 bases, J loses 1 base, and the germline ends lie 11 bases apart. Via the germline V gene, CDR1 is KGHSH and CDR2 LQKENI. TCRbeta CDR3 regions were amplified from genomic DNA using the immunoSEQ Assay, a bias-controlled multiplex PCR. On the authors' methods: Within the assay, amplification of reference gene primers was used to estimate how many nucleated cells each sample contained. Sequence reads were collapsed and filtered to measure the absolute abundance of every unique TCRbeta CDR3 rearrangement. For each sample, productive Simpson clonality was calculated by taking the square root of Simpson's diversity index across productive rearrangements. TCRdb stores this immuneACCESS table with in-frame sequences only. Part of the clones is absent; in the studies checked, under half of the shortfall reflects unresolved V genes, and no reason is known for the rest. The V and J calls and clone size are taken from that table; D and trimming were inferred from the DNA. For this sample the table gives around 81,000 clones, of which 83% were detected only once. Together, the top ten hold roughly 41% of the sample.

Each collaborating institution followed its own protocols to collect whole blood in K2EDTA tubes. For TCRbeta analysis, collaborator samples were shipped as frozen whole blood, as isolated PBMCs, or as DNA extracted from either sample type. The rearrangement joined TRBV18 to TRBJ2-2, and the D gene may be TRBD1, 6 bases matching. The sequencing sample was made of peripheral blood. The TCR comes from an elderly man with acute or convalescent COVID-19. The nucleotide sequence is given as TGTGCCAGCTCACCAACGCAGGGACAGAACACCGGGGAGCTGTTTTTT. It translates as CASSPTQGQNTGELFF.